Shown below are 29 T cell receptor beta chains from a single sample sequenced in a study of T cell responses to AZD1222 COVID-19 vaccine. The repertoire was sequenced with immunoSEQ multiplex PCR; TCRdb's copy has only in-frame clones and lacks some. The sample yields under 150,000 clones, around nine tenths seen once. This sample comprised peripheral blood, obtained 28 days after the second AZD1222 dose. The source of these receptors is an adult who received the AZD1222 COVID-19 vaccine.

This clone was detected only once. V usage is TRBV6-2 or TRBV6-3 and J usage is TRBJ1-2; the D is unclear. V was shortened by 5 bases and J by 8 bases, with 12 bases between the two germline ends. CDR3 length equals 12 residues. Per the germline V gene, CDR1 is MNHEY and CDR2 is SVGEGT. The CDR3 DNA follows: TGTGCCAGCAGTGCTACAGTGGTCGGCTACACCTTC. As protein: CASSATVVGYTF.

The rearrangement uses TRBV27 and TRBJ1-5, with D unclear. This CDR3 contains 13 residues. In germline, CDR1 is MNHEY, CDR2 SMNVEV (reference sequence). Trimming took off 5 bases at V and 6 bases at J, with 11 bases between the two ends. DNA for the CDR3: TGTGCCAGCAGTCGTTCACGATTTCAGCCCCAGCATTTT. Translating it yields CASSRSRFQPQHF.

CDR3 nucleotide sequence: TGTGCCAGTATCGGCAGGGAGGGTGATAGCAATCAGCCCCAGCATTTT. Translating it yields CASIGREGDSNQPQHF. The gene calls are TRBV19 and TRBJ1-5, with D possibly matching TRBD1 (5 bases). The CDR3 is 16 residues long. The germline V and J ends were trimmed by 7 bases and 0 bases, with 16 bases remaining between them. Germline V lookup: CDR1 LNHDA, CDR2 SQIVND (reference sequence).

The chain employs TRBV19 and TRBJ1-3; D unclear. Germline CDR1 LNHDA, CDR2 SQIVND (reference sequence). Trimming pared 6 bases from V and 4 bases from J, leaving 16 bases between. The CDR3 extends over 15 amino acids. The CDR3 DNA reads as TGTGCCAGTAGCGACGACTTCTTTAAGGGAAACACCATATATTTT. Protein: CASSDDFFKGNTIYF.

V and J are TRBV7-2 and TRBJ2-6; 10 bases line up with TRBD1. The CDR3 is made up of 18 amino acids. J was trimmed by 2 bases and V by 4 bases; bases with no gene match: 8. Germline CDR1 SGHTA, CDR2 FQGNSA. The CDR3 reads CASSSRDRGKPGANVLTF. CDR3 coding DNA: TGTGCCAGCAGCTCAAGGGACAGGGGCAAACCTGGGGCCAACGTCCTGACTTTC.

The rearrangement uses TRBV19 and TRBJ2-1, with D perhaps TRBD1 or TRBD2 (5 bases each). The length of the CDR3 is 11 residues. CDR1 and CDR2 (germline): LNHDA, SQIVND (reference sequence). Trimming took off 6 bases at V and 10 bases at J, with 10 bases between the two ends. The CDR3 sequence is CASRWGWEQFF. CDR3 in DNA: TGTGCCAGTAGATGGGGGTGGGAGCAGTTCTTC.

The chain has TRBV6-5 and TRBJ2-1; TRBD2 aligns across 9 bases. V lost 6 bases and J lost 3; bases outside the gene matches: 3. This CDR3 has 14 amino acids. Germline values: CDR1 MNHEY, CDR2 SVGAGI. The CDR3 DNA is TGTGCCAGCAGGCGGGAGGGGAACTACAATGAGCAGTTCTTC. Translation gives CASRREGNYNEQFF.

The CDR3 DNA follows: TGTGCCAGCAGTCAGGAGAACACCGGGGAGCTGTTTTTT. Translated: CASSQENTGELFF. The J gene is TRBJ2-2, the V gene TRBV6-2 or TRBV6-3, with no clear D. Germline V gene lookup returns CDR1 MNHEY and CDR2 SVGEGT. This CDR3 comprises 13 residues. V was shortened by 5 bases and J by 1 base, with 5 bases between the two germline ends.

This clone was picked up one time. V usage is TRBV10-3 and J usage is TRBJ1-6; 10 nucleotides agree with TRBD1. The CDR3 is made up of 14 amino acids. Germline CDR1 is ENHRY and CDR2 is SYGVKD. J was trimmed by 14 bases and V by 5 bases; bases with no gene match: 9. This CDR3 reads CAISPGTGDFTLHF. The DNA of the CDR3 is TGTGCCATCAGTCCCGGGACAGGGGACTTCACCCTCCACTTT.

V gene TRBV29-1 combines with J gene TRBJ2-4; D assignment may be TRBD1 or TRBD2 (5 bases each). This CDR3 is built from 12 residues. The germline V gene has CDR1 SQVTM and CDR2 ANQGSEA. With 3 bases removed from V and 10 bases from J, the gap between germline ends came to 13 bases. The CDR3 protein is CSVEVGWGIQYF. CDR3 in DNA: TGCAGCGTTGAGGTGGGTTGGGGGATTCAGTACTTC.

This clone was detected once. The V gene is TRBV12-5, the J gene TRBJ2-1; TRBD2 matches at 14 bases. Germline CDR1 is LGHNT and CDR2 is FRNRAP. The CDR3 contains 16 residues. With V trimmed by 7 bases and J by 6 bases, 8 bases remained unmatched. CDR3: CASVPPGLAGGNEQFF. The CDR3 DNA reads as TGTGCTAGTGTCCCCCCCGGACTAGCGGGGGGCAATGAGCAGTTCTTC.

In this sample, this clone turned up a few times. The V and J genes are TRBV2 and TRBJ1-2; D may be TRBD1 (5 bases). Germline V CDR1 and CDR2: SNHLY, FYNNEI. This CDR3 is built from 16 residues. V shed 3 bases and J shed 4 bases, with 18 bases lying between them. CDR3 residues: CASSDGRGAGSYGYTF. The CDR3 DNA is TGTGCCAGCAGTGACGGCCGAGGGGCTGGGAGCTATGGCTACACCTTC.

The genes are TRBV29-1 and TRBJ1-1; 11 nucleotides agree with TRBD1. The J segment lost 4 bases and the V segment lost 6 bases, leaving 10 bases of the junction unmatched. The CDR3 length is 15 residues. Germline-derived CDR1 and CDR2 are SQVTM and ANQGSEA. CDR3 amino acids: CSVTGQGGLSTEAFF. DNA of the CDR3: TGCAGCGTAACGGGACAGGGGGGGTTATCCACTGAAGCTTTCTTT.

The chain uses TRBV18 and TRBJ1-5, with D tentatively TRBD1 (5 bases). The germline V gene encodes CDR1 KGHSH and CDR2 LQKENI. This CDR3 comprises 15 residues. V lost 1 base to trimming and J lost 7 bases, with 14 bases between them. For the CDR3, the DNA is TGTGCCAGCTCACCACAGGGACTGAGGGACCAGCCCCAGCATTTT. It encodes CASSPQGLRDQPQHF.

This chain connects TRBV21-1 to TRBJ2-1; the DNA was not compared with TRBD2, the D call given in the table. TRBV21-1 constitutes a pseudogene. The CDR3 is made up of 16 amino acids. CDR3 nucleotides: TGTGCCAGCAGCAAAGAGGGCGGGAGAGCCGACAATGAGCAGTTCTTC. Translated, it gives CASSKEGGRADNEQFF.

The chain combines TRBV6-1 with TRBJ1-5; a weak D match, TRBD1 (5 bases). The germline V gene has CDR1 MNHNS and CDR2 SASEGT. V was pared by 0 bases and J by 4 bases, with 13 bases between. This CDR3 has 16 residues. CDR3 sequence: CASSEAGAGLNQPQHF. Written as DNA, the CDR3 is TGTGCCAGCAGTGAAGCTGGGGCCGGACTGAATCAGCCCCAGCATTTT.

This clone has just one count. This chain uses TRBV7-3 with TRBJ1-1; 7 bases match TRBD1. CDR1 and CDR2 (germline): SGHTA, FQGTGA. The CDR3 runs 14 residues. V trimming: 7 bases; J trimming: 2 bases; junction bases outside the gene matches: 7. Written as DNA, the CDR3 is TGTGCCAGCAAAGAGAACAGGGGCAACACTGAAGCTTTCTTT. It yields the protein CASKENRGNTEAFF. The full variable domain, completed using reference TRBV7-3 and TRBJ1-1, is GAGVSQTPSNKVTEKGKYVELRCDPISGHTALYWYRQSLGQGPEFLIYFQGTGAADDSGLPNDRFFAVRPEGSVSTLKIQRTERGDSAVYLCASKENRGNTEAFFGQGTRLTVV.

The chain links TRBV29-1 to TRBJ2-7, with 8 bases fitting TRBD1. The V segment lost 3 bases and the J segment 2 bases; nucleotides outside the gene matches: 3. CDR3 size: 13 residues. In germline, CDR1 is SQVTM, CDR2 ANQGSEA. In DNA form, the CDR3 reads TGCAGCGTTGATACAGGGGGTACCTACGAGCAGTACTTC. Its translation: CSVDTGGTYEQYF.

The rearrangement links TRBV10-1 to TRBJ1-2; 7 bases agree with TRBD1. CDR1 and CDR2 from the germline V gene are WNHNN and SYGVQD (reference sequence). The junction had 19 bases not matched to a gene; V was cut back by 7 bases and J by 8 bases. The CDR3 has 16 amino acids. DNA of the CDR3: TGCGCCAGCATGGACCGACAGGGCCGCCCGTGGGGAGGCTACACCTTC. This codes for CASMDRQGRPWGGYTF.

The chain combines TRBV6-6 with TRBJ2-5; the match to TRBD1 covers 8 bases. V trimming: 6 bases; J trimming: 6 bases; junction bases outside the gene matches: 3. Germline V gene sequence: CDR1 MNHNY, CDR2 SVGAGI (reference sequence). The CDR3 length is 12 residues. The CDR3 coding sequence is TGTGCCAGCAGCGGACAGGGCCAGACCCAGTACTTC. Amino acid sequence: CASSGQGQTQYF.

This rearrangement joins TRBV5-1 to TRBJ2-5; maybe TRBD1 (6 bases). This CDR3 spans 14 amino acids. Germline CDR1 and CDR2: SGHRS and YFSETQ. Trimming removed 4 bases at V and 3 bases at J, with 13 bases between. The DNA for the CDR3 is TGCGCCAGCAGCGCTGGGGGCGAGGAAGAGACCCAGTACTTC. Amino acids: CASSAGGEEETQYF.

The chain has TRBV19 and TRBJ2-6, with 10 nucleotides matching TRBD1. The CDR3 covers 14 residues. V trimming: 8 bases; J trimming: 4 bases; junction bases outside the gene matches: 2. Germline V lookup: CDR1 LNHDA, CDR2 SQIVND (reference sequence). The CDR3 reads CASRQGAGANVLTF. The CDR3, as DNA: TGTGCCAGTCGACAGGGGGCCGGGGCCAACGTCCTGACTTTC.

The V call is TRBV10-3, the J call TRBJ2-7; TRBD1 matches at 12 bases. The V and J ends lost 4 bases and 5 bases, in that order; junction bases with no gene match: 6. Looked up from germline, CDR1 is ENHRY and CDR2 is SYGVKD. CDR3 size: 15 residues. This CDR3 reads CAISVGTGGGNEQYF. In DNA form, the CDR3 reads TGTGCCATCAGTGTTGGGACAGGGGGCGGGAACGAGCAGTACTTC.

This rearrangement joins TRBV24-1 to TRBJ2-1, with D possibly matching TRBD2 (6 bases). V gave up 4 bases and J gave up 7 bases, with 16 bases separating them. Germline V gene data show CDR1 as KGHDR and CDR2 as SFDVKD. The CDR3 is made up of 15 amino acids. CDR3: CATSDIRRAGNEQFF. The CDR3 nucleotides are TGTGCCACCAGTGACATAAGGAGGGCGGGGAATGAGCAGTTCTTC.

The chain has TRBV27 and TRBJ2-7; D gene ambiguous. Trimming stripped 8 bases from V and 4 bases from J, with 15 bases between. The CDR3 sequence is 13 residues long. The V gene's germline CDR1 is MNHEY and CDR2 SMNVEV (reference sequence). CDR3 sequence: CASRPGPGYEQYF. The CDR3 nucleotides read TGTGCCAGCCGTCCTGGGCCCGGGTACGAGCAGTACTTC.

This clone was counted a few times. Other DNA sequences in this specimen translate into the identical CDR3. This chain uses TRBV7-2 with TRBJ2-2; D is perhaps TRBD2 (5 bases). Per germline, CDR1 SGHTA and CDR2 FQGNSA. Trimming cost V 5 bases and J 1 base, with 8 bases left between them. This CDR3 comprises 14 residues. The CDR3 loop is CASSPSGNTGELFF. CDR3 DNA sequence: TGTGCCAGCAGCCCCAGCGGGAACACCGGGGAGCTGTTTTTT.

The gene calls are TRBV4-3 and TRBJ2-5; D unresolved. The V gene lost 2 bases and the J gene lost 2 bases, with 12 bases spanning the gap. From germline, CDR1 is LGHNA and CDR2 YSLEER. The CDR3 is 15 amino acids. CDR3 amino acids: CASSQLAAHQETQYF. The CDR3 nucleotides are TGCGCCAGCAGCCAACTTGCAGCACATCAAGAGACCCAGTACTTC.

The chain employs TRBV5-4 and TRBJ2-5; 11 bases are a match to TRBD2. V shed 0 bases, J shed 5 bases, and the junction held 6 bases outside the gene matches. The CDR3 has 16 residues. From germline, CDR1 is SGHNT and CDR2 YYREEE (reference sequence). The CDR3 sequence: CASSLVFSGRDETQYF. DNA for the CDR3: TGTGCCAGCAGCTTGGTTTTTAGCGGGAGGGATGAGACCCAGTACTTC.

This chain links TRBV5-1 with TRBJ2-7; D is perhaps TRBD2 (5 bases). Germline CDR1 reads SGHRS; CDR2 reads YFSETQ. V gave up 0 bases and J gave up 1 base, with 14 bases separating them. The CDR3 has 16 amino acids. Written as DNA, the CDR3 is TGCGCCAGCAGCTTGGCCGTACCTAGCTCATCCTACGAGCAGTACTTC. It encodes CASSLAVPSSSYEQYF.